This TCR beta chain is from a study of OX40 agonist ivuxolimab in advanced cancers. For the study at large: Patients were dosed intravenously with ivuxolimab at 0.01 to 10 mg/kg every 2 weeks. The group had a mean age of around 64 years, ranged from roughly 23 to 90, and was just under 85% male.

Libraries were prepared by immunoSEQ multiplex PCR; TCRdb keeps only in-frame clonotypes and omits some of them. The sample lists 63,000 or so clones; 80% to 90% were seen once. This sample comprised CD4+ or CD8+ T cells sorted from blood, obtained in a trial of the OX40 agonist ivuxolimab. This TCR was sampled from an adult with an advanced solid tumor such as melanoma, head and neck, liver or kidney cancer.

This chain's CDR3 is CASSPSTGGEAPQYF. As DNA, the CDR3 is TGCGCCAGCAGCCCGTCGACAGGGGGCGAAGCTCCGCAGTACTTC. V and J are TRBV5-1 and TRBJ2-7; 10 bases agree with TRBD1. CDR1 SGHRS and CDR2 YFSETQ come from the germline V gene. With 4 bases clipped from V and 9 bases from J, the junction kept 13 bases outside the gene matches. CDR3 length: 15 residues.